The entry that follows covers one TCR beta chain sequence. Its antigen remains unknown. These data come from a study of cytotoxic CD8 clonotypes in ibrutinib-treated CLL. CDR1 MGHRA and CDR2 YSYEKL come from the germline V gene. Trimming took 0 bases from V and 4 from J, leaving 15 bases between them. The CDR3 loop spans 16 amino acids. Depth targeted 1 in 200,000 to 1 in 1 million T cells, averaging around 10x coverage per clonotype. Profiling relied on immunoSEQ multiplex PCR, and the TCRdb table lists in-frame clones only, not all of them. The sample comprises some 120,000 clones, 80% to 90% of which are singletons, and around 3% rests with the top ten. Study-level results: Baseline clonality was higher than in age-matched healthy donors and moved in step with circulating CD8+ T-cell counts.

The sample in question was PBMCs, obtained after 24 months of ibrutinib treatment. The sequence derives from a human donor with chronic lymphocytic leukemia. J is TRBJ1-2 and V is TRBV4-1, with a tentative D call TRBD1 (5 bases). CDR3 sequence: CASSQEKWGSLYGYTF. In DNA form, the CDR3 reads TGCGCCAGCAGCCAAGAAAAGTGGGGCAGTCTCTATGGCTACACCTTC.